This TCR beta chain was obtained from a study of cytomegalovirus exposure and HLA in healthy donors. About the study: Caucasian-associated ancestry cluster membership applied to over 80% of 398 genotyped donors.

Germline-derived CDR1 and CDR2 are MGHRA and YSYEKL. The junction had 8 bases not matched to a gene; V was cut back by 3 bases and J by 7 bases. The CDR3 sequence is 14 residues long. Use of 60 Vbeta and 13 Jbeta primers characterized the PCR. TCRdb's table, derived via immunoSEQ multiplex PCR, lists solely in-frame clones and lacks some. The sample has fewer than 200,000 clones; roughly four fifths are singletons. The rearrangement joins TRBV4-1 to TRBJ1-2, with 7 bases matching TRBD1. The sequence derives from a female donor in good health and CMV-seronegative. Sequencing input: PBMCs. This CDR3 is CASSHGQVLGGYTF. For the CDR3, the DNA is TGCGCCAGCAGCCACGGACAGGTGTTAGGTGGCTACACCTTC.